This TCR beta chain was sequenced in a study of low-dose radiotherapy and immunotherapy resistance in tumors. The wider study: With 1 Gy per fraction every two weeks, Cohort 2 accumulated 13 Gy across 26 weeks. Every six weeks patients received intravenous ipilimumab 1 mg/kg, and every two weeks they received intravenous nivolumab 240 mg. Cyclophosphamide infusions of 200 mg/m2 came every two weeks, one day before radiation-immunotherapy.

Losses at the gene ends were 5 bases for V and 2 bases for J; bases not matched to a gene: 8. Looked up from germline, CDR1 is SGHTA and CDR2 is FQGNSA. The CDR3 spans 16 residues. Using a constant-region primer together with a V-primer adapter, TCRs were subjected to roughly 18 PCR cycles of amplification. A single record per CDR3 protein comes from TCRdb applying MiXCR to the reads. The sample lists over 50,000 distinct CDR3 sequences, approximately 35% seen once, with around 8% in the top ten. Ten or more counts support this clonotype. Described time point: after trial treatment. Treatment: LDRT plus nivolumab, ipilimumab, low-dose cyclophosphamide and aspirin (RACIN trial). Nivolumab, ipilimumab, aspirin, low-dose cyclophosphamide and low-dose radiotherapy were all administered to the donors.

The sequence was collected from a male donor with rectosigmoid adenocarcinoma. This sample comprised PBMCs, obtained after low-dose radiotherapy plus immunotherapy. This chain uses TRBV7-2 with TRBJ2-2; 7 nucleotides align to TRBD1. The CDR3 region has the DNA TGTGCCAGCAGCCCCCAGGGGGAATCTAACACCGGGGAGCTGTTTTTT. As protein: CASSPQGESNTGELFF.